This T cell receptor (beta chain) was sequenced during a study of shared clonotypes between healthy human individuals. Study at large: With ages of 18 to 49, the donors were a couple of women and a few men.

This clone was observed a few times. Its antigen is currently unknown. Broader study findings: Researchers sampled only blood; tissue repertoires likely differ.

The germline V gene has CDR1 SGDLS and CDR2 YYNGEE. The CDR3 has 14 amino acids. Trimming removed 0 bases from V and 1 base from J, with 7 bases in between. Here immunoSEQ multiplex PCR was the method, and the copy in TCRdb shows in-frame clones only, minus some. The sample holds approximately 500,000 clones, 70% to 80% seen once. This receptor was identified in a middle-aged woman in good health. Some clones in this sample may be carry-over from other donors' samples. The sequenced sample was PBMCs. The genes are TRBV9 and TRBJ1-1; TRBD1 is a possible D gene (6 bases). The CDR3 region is CASSVGGQNTEAFF. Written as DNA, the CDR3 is TGTGCCAGCAGCGTAGGGGGACAGAACACTGAAGCTTTCTTT. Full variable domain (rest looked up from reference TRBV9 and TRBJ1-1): DSGVTQTPKHLITATGQRVTLRCSPRSGDLSVYWYQQSLDQGLQFLIQYYNGEERAKGNILERFSAQQFPDLHSELNLSSLELGDSALYFCASSVGGQNTEAFFGQGTRLTVV.